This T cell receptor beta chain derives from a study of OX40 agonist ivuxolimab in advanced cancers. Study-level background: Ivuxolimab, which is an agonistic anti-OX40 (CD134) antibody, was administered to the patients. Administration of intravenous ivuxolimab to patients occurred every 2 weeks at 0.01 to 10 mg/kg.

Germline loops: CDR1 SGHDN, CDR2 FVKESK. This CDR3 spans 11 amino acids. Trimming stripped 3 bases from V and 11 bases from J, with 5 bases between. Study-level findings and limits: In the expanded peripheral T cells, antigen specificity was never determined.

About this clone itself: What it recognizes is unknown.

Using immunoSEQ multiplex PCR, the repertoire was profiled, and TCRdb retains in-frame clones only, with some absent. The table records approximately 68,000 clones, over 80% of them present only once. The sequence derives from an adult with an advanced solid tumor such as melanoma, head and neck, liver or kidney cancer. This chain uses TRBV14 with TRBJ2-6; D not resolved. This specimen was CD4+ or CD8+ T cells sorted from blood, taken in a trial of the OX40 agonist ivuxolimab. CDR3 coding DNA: TGTGCCAGCAGCCATGGACACGTCCTGACTTTC. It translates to CASSHGHVLTF.